A single sample is the source of the 13 T cell receptor beta chains below, sequenced in a study of T cell responses to AZD1222 COVID-19 vaccine. Repertoires were generated with immunoSEQ multiplex PCR, while TCRdb's copy carries only in-frame clones and drops some. The repertoire holds some 130,000 clones, with 84% as singletons. This material consisted of peripheral blood, taken on day 0 of AZD1222 vaccination. Receptors were obtained from an adult in good health.

The chain carries TRBV19 and TRBJ1-2; 8 positions match TRBD1. The trim removed 5 bases at V and 5 bases at J, leaving 10 bases unmatched. Looked up from germline, CDR1 is LNHDA and CDR2 is SQIVND (reference sequence). There are 15 residues in the CDR3. The CDR3 DNA sequence: TGTGCCAGTAGTCGCCAGGGGGCTAAAGGGTATGGCTACACCTTC. Its protein is CASSRQGAKGYGYTF.

The chain's CDR3 is CASSSRTPGPYEQYF. CDR3 DNA sequence: TGTGCCAGCAGCTCGAGAACACCGGGTCCCTACGAGCAGTACTTC. This chain joins TRBV7-8 and TRBJ2-7; no firm D call. V was trimmed by 4 bases and J by 2 bases, leaving 15 bases between them. CDR1 and CDR2 (germline): SGHVS, FQNEAQ. The CDR3 totals 15 residues.

The chain employs TRBV18 and TRBJ2-2; no firm D call. The CDR3 has 12 residues. Deletions cut 1 base from V and 7 bases from J, with 4 bases between. CDR1 KGHSH and CDR2 LQKENI come from the germline V gene. CDR3 sequence (DNA): TGTGCCAGCTCACCACTTTTCGGGGAGCTGTTTTTT. Amino acid sequence: CASSPLFGELFF.

The V and J genes are TRBV14 and TRBJ2-3, with D possibly being TRBD2 (7 bases). V lost 4 bases and J lost 5, with 19 bases in between. This CDR3 contains 16 residues. Germline CDR1 SGHDN, CDR2 FVKESK. CDR3 loop: CASSLLGRGAVDTQYF. The CDR3 bases are TGTGCCAGCAGCCTCCTCGGTCGGGGGGCGGTAGATACGCAGTATTTT.

The V and J genes are TRBV12-3 or TRBV12-4 and TRBJ2-1; the D is unclear. V gave up 7 bases and J gave up 10 bases, with 11 bases separating them. There are 11 residues in the CDR3. The CDR3 bases are TGTGCCAGCACCAGCGAGCTAGAGCAGTTCTTC. It codes for CASTSELEQFF.

This sequence joins TRBV7-6 and TRBJ1-2; 8 bases map to TRBD1. The CDR3 covers 16 residues. V dropped 0 bases and J dropped 0; count of bases not matched to a gene: 3. Germline CDR1 is SGHVS and CDR2 is FNYEAQ. The CDR3 bases are TGTGCCAGCAGCTTAGCCGCGACAGGGGCTAACTATGGCTACACCTTC. It specifies CASSLAATGANYGYTF. Looking up the rest from reference TRBV7-6 and TRBJ1-2 gives the full variable domain: GAGVSQSPRYKVTKRGQDVALRCDPISGHVSLYWYRQALGQGPEFLTYFNYEAQQDKSGLPNDRFSAERPEGSISTLTIQRTEQRDSAMYRCASSLAATGANYGYTFGSGTRLTVV.

This clone was observed a single time. The V call is TRBV20-1, the J call TRBJ2-2, with unresolved D. CDR3 length: 14 amino acids. The V end was cut by 3 bases, the J end by 6 bases, with 14 bases between. The V gene's germline CDR1 is DFQATT and CDR2 SNEGSKA (reference sequence). The CDR3 sequence is CSASRANLPGELFF. The CDR3 nucleotides read TGCAGTGCTAGTCGCGCCAACTTACCCGGGGAGCTGTTTTTT.

The rearrangement joins TRBV7-9 to TRBJ2-7; D ambiguous. Trimming took 3 bases from V and 0 from J, leaving 3 bases between them. The CDR3 totals 12 residues. CDR1 is SEHNR and CDR2 is FQNEAQ in the germline V gene (reference sequence). The CDR3 protein is CASSFPSYEQYF. CDR3 nucleotide sequence: TGTGCCAGCAGCTTCCCCTCCTACGAGCAGTACTTC.

The V gene is TRBV7-3, the J gene TRBJ2-7, with TRBD1 identical over 7 bases. Per the germline V gene, CDR1 is SGHTA and CDR2 is FQGTGA. The CDR3 is 13 residues long. Trimming took 5 bases from V and 4 from J; bases not matched to a gene: 5. This CDR3 is CASSPTTGYEQYF. The CDR3 nucleotides are TGTGCCAGCAGCCCTACGACAGGGTACGAGCAGTACTTC.

The chain joins TRBV3-1 (or the pseudogene TRBV3-2) to TRBJ2-2; D tentatively reads TRBD1 or TRBD2 (5 bases each). The CDR3 contains 14 residues. The germline V gene encodes CDR1 LGHDT and CDR2 YNNKEL (reference sequence). Trimming stripped 3 bases from V and 1 base from J, with 6 bases between. The CDR3 spells CASSQRGNTGELFF. CDR3 nucleotides: TGTGCCAGCAGCCAGAGGGGGAACACCGGGGAGCTGTTTTTT.

This clone showed up just a few times. This chain connects TRBV18 to TRBJ1-2; 10 bases are a match to TRBD1. This CDR3 comprises 14 residues. Germline V lookup: CDR1 KGHSH, CDR2 LQKENI. The V and J ends lost 2 bases and 8 bases, in that order; junction bases with no gene match: 5. In DNA, the CDR3 is TGTGCCAGCTCACCAAAGGGGACAGGGGTCGGCTACACCTTC. Translated, it gives CASSPKGTGVGYTF.

The chain joins TRBV7-2 to TRBJ2-5; either TRBD1 or TRBD2 may supply D (5 bases each). The germline V gene has CDR1 SGHTA and CDR2 FQGNSA. The CDR3 has 14 residues. V shed 3 bases and J shed 2 bases, with 10 bases lying between them. The CDR3 nucleotides are TGTGCCAGCAGCTTCCGGGGCCTACAAGAGACCCAGTACTTC. Translation gives CASSFRGLQETQYF.

The V and J genes are TRBV5-1 and TRBJ1-1; D may be TRBD1 (5 bases). Trimming cost V 0 bases and J 1 base, with 10 bases left between them. The CDR3 runs 15 residues. CDR1 is SGHRS and CDR2 is YFSETQ in the germline V gene. The DNA for the CDR3 is TGCGCCAGCAGCTTGGTAGGGGAAACGAACACTGAAGCTTTCTTT. The encoded protein is CASSLVGETNTEAFF.